This T cell receptor (beta chain) was captured by sequencing in a study of cytomegalovirus exposure and HLA in healthy donors. The study, taken as a whole, reports: Compared with the roughly 700-donor mean, an Asian-associated ancestry cluster reportedly had fewer N-insertions, according to a later analysis. Researchers left out some V segments, among them TRBV6-2 and TRBV6-3, as indistinguishable.

The CDR3 is 15 amino acids. The germline CDR1 and CDR2 sequences are MDHEN and SYDVKM. V trimming: 8 bases; J trimming: 1 base; junction bases outside the gene matches: 4. In the case of this clone: Antigen specificity is unknown.

All donors participated as healthy donors of bone marrow. With 60 Vbeta and 13 Jbeta primers, the PCR was carried out. This table comes from immunoSEQ multiplex PCR, and its TCRdb copy is limited to in-frame clones, with some not included. Of about 130,000 clones listed, 70% to 85% are singletons. This receptor was identified in a female donor in good health and CMV-seronegative. This chain connects TRBV28 to TRBJ2-6; TRBD1 matches at 8 bases. Source material: PBMCs. CDR3 sequence (DNA): TGTGCCAGCCGGCAGGGGGCTTCTGGGGCCAACGTCCTGACTTTC. Protein sequence: CASRQGASGANVLTF.